This T cell receptor beta chain was captured in a study of shared clonotypes between healthy human individuals. The assay used deep level. TCRdb's copy holds only in-frame clones and misses some; the assay was immunoSEQ multiplex PCR. The data contain 190,000 or so clones, 65% to 80% of them singletons. The germline gives CDR1 MNHEY, CDR2 SMNVEV (reference sequence). Trimming took 6 bases from V and 0 from J; bases not matched to a gene: 8. The CDR3 length is 16 residues. This sequence was found in a man younger than 40 in good health. Sequencing was done on a sample of memory CD4+ T cells sorted from blood. Subset: CD45RA-negative fraction. The chain joins TRBV27 to TRBJ2-3, with 8 bases aligning to TRBD2. This chain's CDR3 is CASRRRLAGSTDTQYF. The CDR3 DNA is TGTGCCAGCAGGAGACGGTTAGCGGGGAGCACAGATACGCAGTATTTT.